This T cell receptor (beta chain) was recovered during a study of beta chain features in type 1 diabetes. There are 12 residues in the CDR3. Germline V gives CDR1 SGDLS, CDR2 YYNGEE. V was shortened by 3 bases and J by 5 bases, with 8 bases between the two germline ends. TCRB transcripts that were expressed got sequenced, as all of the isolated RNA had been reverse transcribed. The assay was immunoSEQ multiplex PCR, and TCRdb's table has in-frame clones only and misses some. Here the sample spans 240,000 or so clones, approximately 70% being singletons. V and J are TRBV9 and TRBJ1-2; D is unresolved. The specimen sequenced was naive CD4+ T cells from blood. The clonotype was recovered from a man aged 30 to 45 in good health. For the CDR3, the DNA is TGTGCCAGCAGCGCATCTTTTTATGGCTACACCTTC. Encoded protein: CASSASFYGYTF.